This TCR beta chain is drawn from a study of blood T cell repertoires in COVID-19. Study overall: The samples span acute and convalescent COVID-19 from the United States, Italy and Spain. T cells, B-cell-depleted T cells, or PBMCs provided the cDNA or gDNA that served as material.

Per the authors' pipeline: Amplification of reference gene primers was used by the study to estimate nucleated cell counts. Only in-frame clones appear in the TCRdb table, and some are missing; sequencing was by immunoSEQ multiplex PCR. V and J calls and clone size are copied from that table; D and trimming were computed from the DNA. The data show roughly 150,000 clones, approximately 83% seen once. Trimming removed 0 bases from V and 1 base from J; junction bases left unmatched: 3. This CDR3 comprises 16 residues. CDR1 and CDR2 (germline): SGHNT, YYREEE (reference sequence). Material for sequencing was peripheral blood. The TCR was taken from a woman of 80 years or more with acute or convalescent COVID-19. The chain uses TRBV5-4 and TRBJ2-5; TRBD2 aligns across 10 bases. The CDR3 spells CASSLELAGTQETQYF. The CDR3 coding sequence is TGTGCCAGCAGCTTGGAACTAGCGGGGACCCAAGAGACCCAGTACTTC.